This T cell receptor (beta chain) emerged from a study of CD8 T cells in ankylosing spondylitis. A word on this clonotype: Its antigen is currently unknown.

Trimming shortened V by 3 bases and J by 1 base, and 10 bases separated the two germline ends. This CDR3 has 14 amino acids. The germline V gene has CDR1 SGDLS and CDR2 YYNGEE. Study-level findings and limits: Disease-linked clones reportedly showed significant enrichment in matched ankylosing spondylitis synovial fluid.

Molecular-barcoded quantitative 5'-RACE produced these TCR beta libraries. TCRdb re-derived calls from the 5' RACE reads in MiXCR, one entry per CDR3 protein. The sample consists of 290,000 or so distinct CDR3 sequences, less than 25% of them appearing once. The clonotype was recovered from a female donor with ankylosing spondylitis or in good health (not recorded which). The rearrangement joins TRBV9 to TRBJ2-5; D is possibly TRBD1 (5 bases). Source material: blood, either unsorted or a sorted T cell fraction (not recorded which). The CDR3 loop reads CASSAPGIQETQYF. CDR3 in DNA: TGTGCCAGCAGCGCGCCAGGGATCCAAGAGACCCAGTACTTC.